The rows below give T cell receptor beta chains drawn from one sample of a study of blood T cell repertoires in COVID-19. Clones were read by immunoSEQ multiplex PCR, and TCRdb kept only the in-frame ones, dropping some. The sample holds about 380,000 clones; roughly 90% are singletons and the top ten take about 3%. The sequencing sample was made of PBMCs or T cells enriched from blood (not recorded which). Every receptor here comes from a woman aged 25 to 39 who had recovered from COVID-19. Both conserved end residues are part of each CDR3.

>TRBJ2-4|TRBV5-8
CASSLEGAGKNIQYF
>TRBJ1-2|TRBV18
CASSRAATRDYGYTF
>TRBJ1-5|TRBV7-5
CARKARRDQPQHF
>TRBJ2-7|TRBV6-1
CASSALRGQGFDEQYF
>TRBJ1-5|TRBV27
CASSHGQVYSNQPQHF
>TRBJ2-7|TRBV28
CASSSGTSGPYEQYF
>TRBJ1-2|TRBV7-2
CASSPGMGSYGYTF
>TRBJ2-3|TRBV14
CASSPRVLGVHTDTQYF
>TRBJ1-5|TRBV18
CASSPLDSNQPQHF
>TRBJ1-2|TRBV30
CAWIVQGYGYTF
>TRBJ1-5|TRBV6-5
CASSSAGVKNQPQHF
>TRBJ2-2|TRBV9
CASSATGGDTGELFF
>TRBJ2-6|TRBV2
CASSYTGVGANVLTF
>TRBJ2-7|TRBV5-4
CASSLGGQQGLGQYF
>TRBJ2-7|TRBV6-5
CASNKGVEQYF